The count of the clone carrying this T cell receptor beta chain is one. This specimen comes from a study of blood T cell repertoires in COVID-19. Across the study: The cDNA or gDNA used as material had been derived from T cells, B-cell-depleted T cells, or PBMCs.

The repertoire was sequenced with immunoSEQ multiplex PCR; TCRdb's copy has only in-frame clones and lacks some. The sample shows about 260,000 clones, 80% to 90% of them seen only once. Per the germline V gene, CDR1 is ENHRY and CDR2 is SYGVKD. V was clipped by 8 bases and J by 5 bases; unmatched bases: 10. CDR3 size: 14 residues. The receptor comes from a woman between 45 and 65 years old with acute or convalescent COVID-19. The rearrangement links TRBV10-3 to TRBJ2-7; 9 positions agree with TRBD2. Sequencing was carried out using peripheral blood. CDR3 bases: TGTGCCATCCGTGTGCGGGGGGGAGGGGACGAGCAGTACTTC. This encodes CAIRVRGGGDEQYF.